The rows below give T cell receptor beta chains drawn from one sample of a study of T cell changes during pregnancy in multiple sclerosis. Some clones are missing from TCRdb's copy, which holds only in-frame ones; the method was immunoSEQ multiplex PCR. Among approximately 36,000 clones listed, around 93% were seen once. The specimen comprised CD4+ T cells from peripheral blood mononuclear cells, sampled in the first trimester of pregnancy. The receptors here all came from a female donor with multiple sclerosis, enrolled in a pregnancy study. CDR3s include the opening cysteine and the closing phenylalanine or tryptophan. D genes are given only for firm matches. Not all rows give a size; the values are once, few, many and, for expanded clones, a class.

TGTGCCAGCAGTTCATTAGGCCGACAGTCTCGGGCCAAAAACATTCAGTACTTC,CASSSLGRQSRAKNIQYF,TRBJ2-4,TRBV28,NA,NA
TGTGCCAGCAGTCTTACAGGGTTTGGGGAGCAGTTCTTC,CASSLTGFGEQFF,TRBJ2-1,TRBV2,NA,NA
TGTGCCAGCAGCTCGGGTACAGGGGACTATGGCTACACCTTC,CASSSGTGDYGYTF,TRBJ1-2,TRBV7-2,NA,TRBD1
TGTGCCAGCAGCGTAGCTTCCGGGGGGCGGACTGAAGCTTTCTTT,CASSVASGGRTEAFF,TRBJ1-1,TRBV9,NA,NA
TGTGCCAGCAGCTTAATTCCGGGGGGGCCAGACACAGATACGCAGTATTTT,CASSLIPGGPDTDTQYF,TRBJ2-3,TRBV7-3,NA,TRBD2
TGTGCCAGCAGCCCCGGACAGGGTATAGCCGAGGAGACCCAGTACTTC,CASSPGQGIAEETQYF,TRBJ2-5,TRBV13,NA,TRBD1
TGTGCCAGTAGCCCGATGGGGCAGTCCTACGAGCAGTACTTC,CASSPMGQSYEQYF,TRBJ2-7,TRBV19,NA,NA
TGTGCCAGCAGCCTCCCAGGGCGGCCTACGCAGTATTTT,CASSLPGRPTQYF,TRBJ2-3,TRBV7-9,NA,NA
TGTGCCAGCAGTCCGGCTAACTATGGCTACACCTTC,CASSPANYGYTF,TRBJ1-2,TRBV6-5,NA,NA
TGTGCCAGCTCACCAATAGGGACAGGGACTCAGCCCCAGCATTTT,CASSPIGTGTQPQHF,TRBJ1-5,TRBV18,once,TRBD1